The clone carrying this T cell receptor (beta chain) occurred many times. The antigen is not known. For TCRbeta, the library was prepared with unique molecular identifiers. TCRdb analysed the PCR reads with MiXCR anew, one entry per CDR3 protein. The table lists roughly 220,000 distinct CDR3 sequences, about 8.7% of them singletons. The data were obtained in a study of T-cell reconstitution after alpha-beta-depleted transplantation in children. Broader study findings: Surviving recipient T cells and thymic progenitors produced the high day-60 TCRbeta diversity seen in some patients. Newly produced T cells mostly accounted for T-cell counts and diversity one year post-transplant. Reportedly, alpha-beta T cells present about two months post-transplant originated from several hundred expanded clones of graft origin.

Germline V gene sequence: CDR1 DFQATT, CDR2 SNEGSKA (reference sequence). The CDR3 is 16 amino acids. The V and J ends lost 0 bases and 9 bases respectively, with 21 bases between them. This sequence originates from a male patient between 2 and 10 years old who had a stem cell transplant for acute myeloid leukemia, so the T cells may come from the graft donor. This rearrangement joins TRBV20-1 to TRBJ2-1; D perhaps matches TRBD2 (5 bases). Sequenced material: PBMCs, mostly from graft donor cells, taken 360 days after TCRalphabeta/CD19-depleted stem cell transplant. The CDR3 sequence: CSARDLDSISYSEQFF. The CDR3 region has the DNA TGCAGTGCTAGAGATCTGGACTCGATCTCCTACTCTGAGCAGTTCTTC.